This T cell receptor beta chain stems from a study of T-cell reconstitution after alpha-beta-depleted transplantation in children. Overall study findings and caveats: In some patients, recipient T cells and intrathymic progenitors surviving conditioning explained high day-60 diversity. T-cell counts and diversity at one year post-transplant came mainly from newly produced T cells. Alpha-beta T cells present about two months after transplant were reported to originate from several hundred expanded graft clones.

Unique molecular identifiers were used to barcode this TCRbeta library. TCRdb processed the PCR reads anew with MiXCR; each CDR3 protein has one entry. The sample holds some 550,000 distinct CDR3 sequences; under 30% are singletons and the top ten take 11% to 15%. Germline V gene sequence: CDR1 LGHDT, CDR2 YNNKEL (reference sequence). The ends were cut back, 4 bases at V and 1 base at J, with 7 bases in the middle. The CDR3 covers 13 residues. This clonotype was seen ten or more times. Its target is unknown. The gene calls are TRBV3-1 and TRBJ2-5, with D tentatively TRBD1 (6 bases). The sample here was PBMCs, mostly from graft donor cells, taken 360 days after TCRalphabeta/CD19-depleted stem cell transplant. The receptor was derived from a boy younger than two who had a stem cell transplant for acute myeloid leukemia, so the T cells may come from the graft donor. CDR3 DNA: TGTGCCAGCAGCCGACAGGCCCAAGAGACCCAGTACTTC. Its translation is CASSRQAQETQYF.